Listed below are T cell receptor beta chains from one sample, sequenced in a study of patients and donors after allogeneic stem cell transplantation. From the RT-PCR reads, TCRdb called clonotypes with MiXCR, one entry per CDR3 protein. The sample shows 98,000 or so distinct CDR3 sequences, around 38% of them seen only once. The sequenced sample consisted of blood, either unsorted or a sorted T cell fraction (not recorded which). The receptor source for this set is a human donor who was either an allogeneic HSCT recipient or a stem cell or donor lymphocyte infusion donor (not recorded which). It is not recorded whose cells these are; they may come from a transplant donor. CDR3s include the opening cysteine and the closing phenylalanine or tryptophan. The D gene is left open where the match is weak. Size tells how often a clone was seen (once, few, many) or the class of an expanded clone, and some rows leave it out.

>14|TRBJ2-7|NA|TRBV25-1|NA
TGTGCCAGCAGGATGGGAGCGAGCTCCTACGAGCAGTACTTC
CASRMGASSYEQYF
>15|TRBJ2-1|NA|TRBV24-1|TRBD2
TGTGCCACCAGTGATGTGAGCGGGAGTTACAATGAGCAGTTCTTC
CATSDVSGSYNEQFF
>16|TRBJ2-3|NA|TRBV30|NA
TGTGCCTGGAGTGTACGGCGGGGAGCAAGCACAGATACGCAGTATTTT
CAWSVRRGASTDTQYF
>15|TRBJ2-1|NA|TRBV7-9|TRBD1
TGTGCCAGCAGCTTGGGGCAGGGGGCTTGGAATGAGCAGTTCTTC
CASSLGQGAWNEQFF
>16|TRBJ1-1|few|TRBV20-1|NA
TGCAGTGCTAGAGCCTCCATCCGTCCTGTGAACACTGAAGCTTTCTTT
CSARASIRPVNTEAFF
>14|TRBJ1-5|NA|TRBV6-6|NA
TGTGCCAGTACGCGGGACAACGACTATCAGCCCCAGCATTTT
CASTRDNDYQPQHF
>15|TRBJ1-5|NA|TRBV7-2|NA
TGTGCCAGCAGCTTAGGACAGCCTAGCAATCAGCCCCAGCATTTT
CASSLGQPSNQPQHF
>12|TRBJ2-2|NA|TRBV20-1|NA
TGCAGTGCCACGGCAACACCGGGGGAGCTGTTTTTT
CSATATPGELFF
>13|TRBJ2-7|NA|TRBV20-1|NA
TGCAGTGCTAACCTGGACGGACCCTACGAGCAGTACTTC
CSANLDGPYEQYF
>13|TRBJ2-5|NA|TRBV19|NA
TGTGCCAGTAGGAGGCTTGGCGAAGAGACCCAGTACTTC
CASRRLGEETQYF
>14|TRBJ1-1|NA|TRBV6-2/TRBV6-3|NA
TGTGCCAGCAGTTACGGCATTATGAACACTGAAGCTTTCTTT
CASSYGIMNTEAFF
>16|TRBJ2-1|NA|TRBV5-1|TRBD2
TGCGCCAGCAGCTCTTCGCCTAGCGGGAGACACAATGAGCAGTTCTTC
CASSSSPSGRHNEQFF
>13|TRBJ2-7|once|TRBV4-3|NA
TGCGCCAGCAGCACTGTCCGGAAGGACGAGCAGTACTTC
CASSTVRKDEQYF
>13|TRBJ2-7|few|TRBV10-3|NA
TGTGCCATCAGTGATTCTAGCTCCTACGAGCAGTACTTC
CAISDSSSYEQYF
>19|TRBJ1-2|few|TRBV7-8|TRBD1
TGTGCCAGCAGCTTAGCCCCCACGACAATGACAGGGGGCGACGGTGGCTACACCTTC
CASSLAPTTMTGGDGGYTF
>13|TRBJ1-4|NA|TRBV20-1|NA
TGCAGTGCAGGACACGCAACTAATGAAAAACTGTTTTTT
CSAGHATNEKLFF
>16|TRBJ2-2|NA|TRBV27|NA
TGTGCCAGCAGTCTCCCGGCCAGGGAGGAACCCGGGGAGCTGTTTTTT
CASSLPAREEPGELFF
>13|TRBJ2-1|few|TRBV4-3|NA
TGCGCCAGCAGCCAAGAAAGGTGGGGGGAGCAGTTCTTC
CASSQERWGEQFF
>16|TRBJ2-2|few|TRBV12-3/TRBV12-4|TRBD2
TGTGCCAGCAGTTTGTGGACTAGCGGGTTCACCGGGGAGCTGTTTTTT
CASSLWTSGFTGELFF
>13|TRBJ2-7|NA|TRBV10-3|NA
TGTGCCATCAGTGAGTCGGGGAGCGACGAGCAGTACTTC
CAISESGSDEQYF
>15|TRBJ2-5|NA|TRBV5-5|NA
TGTGCCAGCAGCCCGGCGGGTGGACACCAAGAGACCCAGTACTTC
CASSPAGGHQETQYF
>13|TRBJ2-7|NA|TRBV12-3/TRBV12-4|TRBD1
TGTGCCAGCAGCACCGGACAGGACTACGAGCAGTACTTC
CASSTGQDYEQYF